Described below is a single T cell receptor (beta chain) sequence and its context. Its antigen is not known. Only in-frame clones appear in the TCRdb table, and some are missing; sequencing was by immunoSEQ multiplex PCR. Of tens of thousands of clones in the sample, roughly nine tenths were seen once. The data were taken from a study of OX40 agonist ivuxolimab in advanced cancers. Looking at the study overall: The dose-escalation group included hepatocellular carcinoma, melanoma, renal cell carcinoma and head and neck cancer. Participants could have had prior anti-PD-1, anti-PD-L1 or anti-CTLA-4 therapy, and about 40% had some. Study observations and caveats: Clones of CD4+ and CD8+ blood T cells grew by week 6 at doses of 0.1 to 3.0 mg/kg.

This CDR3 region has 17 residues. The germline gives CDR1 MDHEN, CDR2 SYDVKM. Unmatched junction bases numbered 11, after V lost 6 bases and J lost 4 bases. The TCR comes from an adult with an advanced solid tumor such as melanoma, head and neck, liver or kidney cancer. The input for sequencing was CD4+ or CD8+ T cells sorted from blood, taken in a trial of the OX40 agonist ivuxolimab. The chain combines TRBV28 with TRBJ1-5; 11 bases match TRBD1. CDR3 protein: CASRGDRGRDFNQPQHF. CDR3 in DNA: TGTGCCAGCAGAGGGGACAGGGGGAGGGATTTTAATCAGCCCCAGCATTTT.